Below are 14 T cell receptor beta chains sequenced from a single sample in a study of neurological immune-mediated disorders. MiXCR, run by TCRdb on the 5' RACE reads, gives a single entry per CDR3 protein. The sample consists of about 80,000 distinct CDR3 sequences, under 10% of them appearing once. The sequenced material came from PBMCs. The receptors were sampled from a man between 50 and 59 years old in good health.

The table lists this clonotype with a few counts. The V and J genes are TRBV10-3 and TRBJ1-5; D is uncertain. Germline CDR1 reads ENHRY; CDR2 reads SYGVKD. This CDR3 spans 12 amino acids. V lost 8 bases and J lost 4, with 9 bases in between. This chain's CDR3 is CAISPTNQPQHF. The CDR3 coding sequence is TGTGCCATCTCCCCCACAAATCAGCCCCAGCATTTT.

The table lists this clonotype with many counts. This rearrangement joins TRBV25-1 to TRBJ2-7, with D tentatively TRBD1 (6 bases). This CDR3 comprises 17 residues. V lost 3 bases, J lost 2 bases, and 20 bases lay in between. Germline-derived CDR1 and CDR2 are MGHDK and SYGVNS. Here the CDR3 DNA reads TGTGCCAGCAGTGATCTGACCCACCGGGACATTGCCTACGAGCAGTACTTC. Amino acids: CASSDLTHRDIAYEQYF.

At least ten counts were recorded for this clonotype. This chain connects TRBV11-3 to TRBJ2-7, with D maybe TRBD1 (5 bases). Germline CDR1 reads SGHNT; CDR2 reads YENEEA. The CDR3 consists of 13 residues. Trimming removed 2 bases from V and 3 bases from J, with 8 bases in between. CDR3 residues: CASSLTGFYEQYF. CDR3 nucleotide sequence: TGTGCCAGCAGCTTAACAGGATTCTACGAGCAGTACTTC. The entire variable domain, with the rest obtained from reference TRBV11-3 and TRBJ2-7, is as follows: EAGVVQSPRYKIIEKKQPVAFWCNPISGHNTLYWYLQNLGQGPELLIRYENEEAVDDSQLPKDRFSAERLKGVDSTLKIQPAELGDSAVYLCASSLTGFYEQYFGPGTRLTVT.

This clonotype showed up many times. The genes are TRBV5-1 and TRBJ1-4; D is unclear. The germline V and J ends were trimmed by 4 bases and 0 bases, with 7 bases remaining between them. The germline V gene has CDR1 SGHRS and CDR2 YFSETQ. CDR3 length: 14 residues. The CDR3, as DNA: TGCGCCAGCAGCCCAAGAGCAACTAATGAAAAACTGTTTTTT. This encodes CASSPRATNEKLFF.

This clonotype was observed many times. The V gene is TRBV6-2 or TRBV6-3, the J gene TRBJ2-7, with 7 bases fitting TRBD1. From germline, CDR1 is MNHEY and CDR2 SVGEGT. The V segment lost 5 bases and the J segment 3 bases; nucleotides outside the gene matches: 10. The CDR3 covers 15 residues. CDR3 coding DNA: TGTGCCAGCAGTCCCGGGACAGAGCTGAACTACGAGCAGTACTTC. This gives the protein CASSPGTELNYEQYF.

This clonotype came up many times. The J gene is TRBJ2-7, the V gene TRBV20-1; TRBD1 matches at 8 bases. V lost 5 bases to trimming and J lost 6 bases; unmatched junction nucleotides: 6. The germline CDR1 and CDR2 sequences are DFQATT and SNEGSKA (reference sequence). The CDR3 covers 12 residues. The CDR3 here is CSACDRGFEQYF. The CDR3 region has the DNA TGCAGTGCTTGTGACAGGGGTTTCGAGCAGTACTTC.

At least ten counts were recorded for this clonotype. V gene TRBV21-1 combines with J gene TRBJ1-5. TRBV21-1 is an annotated pseudogene. The CDR3 is 10 amino acids. The CDR3 loop is CANPWGGPHF. The CDR3 coding sequence is TGTGCCAACCCCTGGGGTGGGCCTCATTTT.

At least ten counts were recorded for this clonotype. CDR3 nucleotides: TGCAGTGCTAGAGTAGGGGGGCCTGTGACTGAAGCTTTCTTT. It yields the protein CSARVGGPVTEAFF. The chain joins TRBV20-1 to TRBJ1-1, with D perhaps TRBD1 (6 bases). V lost 1 base to trimming and J lost 5 bases, with 14 bases between them. The CDR3 consists of 14 residues. CDR1 and CDR2 (germline): DFQATT, SNEGSKA (reference sequence).

In this sample, this clonotype turned up many times. The J gene is TRBJ2-4, the V gene TRBV5-1, with D unclear. With 0 bases removed from V and 6 bases from J, the gap between germline ends came to 4 bases. The length of the CDR3 is 12 residues. Looked up from germline, CDR1 is SGHRS and CDR2 is YFSETQ. CDR3 in amino acids: CASSLDGNIQYF. The CDR3 bases are TGCGCCAGCAGCTTGGACGGAAACATTCAGTACTTC.

This clonotype was seen ten or more times. The chain links TRBV20-1 to TRBJ2-5; D not resolved. The CDR3 has 13 amino acids. The germline gives CDR1 DFQATT, CDR2 SNEGSKA (reference sequence). Trimming shortened V by 1 base and J by 4 bases, and 10 bases separated the two germline ends. CDR3 bases: TGCAGTGCTAGAGTCACCTGGGGAGAGACCCAGTACTTC. It encodes CSARVTWGETQYF.

This clonotype was counted ten times or more. This chain connects TRBV6-2 or TRBV6-3 to TRBJ2-2, with 7 positions matching TRBD1. The trim removed 7 bases at V and 0 bases at J, leaving 11 bases unmatched. CDR3 size: 17 residues. CDR1 and CDR2 from the germline V gene are MNHEY and SVGEGT. The CDR3 DNA reads as TGTGCCAGCACCATAAAGGACAGGACCCCGAACACCGGGGAGCTGTTTTTT. As protein: CASTIKDRTPNTGELFF.

This clonotype was counted ten times or more. This sequence joins TRBV6-6 and TRBJ2-2; 8 bases agree with TRBD1. Germline V gene lookup returns CDR1 MNHNY and CDR2 SVGAGI (reference sequence). J gave up 5 bases and V 0 bases, and 11 bases lay outside the gene matches. CDR3 size: 18 residues. CDR3 in DNA: TGTGCCAGCAGTTACTCGGCAGGGGGCGCGATCGGGACCGGGGAGCTGTTTTTT. Protein sequence: CASSYSAGGAIGTGELFF.

Many counts were recorded for this clonotype. The rearrangement links TRBV6-2 or TRBV6-3 to TRBJ1-1, with D possibly matching TRBD1 (5 bases). The V and J ends lost 2 bases and 2 bases respectively, with 12 bases between them. Germline V gene sequence: CDR1 MNHEY, CDR2 SVGEGT. There are 15 residues in the CDR3. The DNA for the CDR3 is TGTGCCAGCAGTTACCGGGGCGGTTTCAACACTGAAGCTTTCTTT. The encoded protein is CASSYRGGFNTEAFF.

In DNA form, the CDR3 reads TGTGCCAGCAGCTTCTACCCTAGCGGGGGGTCCCTATCGGGGCAGTTCTTC. It translates to CASSFYPSGGSLSGQFF. The rearrangement joins TRBV7-8 to TRBJ2-1, with TRBD2 matching over 11 bases. The CDR3 is 17 amino acids. Unmatched junction bases numbered 16, after V lost 3 bases and J lost 12 bases. CDR1 SGHVS and CDR2 FQNEAQ come from the germline V gene.